This T cell receptor beta chain was documented in a study of Graves' ophthalmopathy and Graves' hyperthyroidism. This clonotype was detected ten times or more. Antigen: not known. The CDR3 length is 11 residues. Germline CDR1 and CDR2: MNHEY and SVGAGI. The V gene lost 7 bases and the J gene lost 5 bases, with 9 bases spanning the gap. Study-level points and caveats: The model forecast ophthalmopathy progression, reaching about 70% sensitivity and 72% to 80% specificity. The majority of expanded thyroid clonotypes above 0.001 frequency also occurred in blood. Cross-validated, the 13-signature model showed 87.88%/81.08% sensitivity/specificity, and 80%/75% in the test set.

RNA transcripts yielded amplified TCR beta CDR3 regions. Amplification began with first-round RT-PCR using HTBI primers, then second-round multiplex PCR was performed. TCRdb used MiXCR to reprocess the multiplex PCR reads, holding one entry per CDR3 protein. The table records nearly 400,000 distinct CDR3 sequences, around 17% of them present only once. PBMCs originated in roughly 10 ml of fresh peripheral blood. The sequence was obtained from a woman under 30 with Graves' ophthalmopathy. This chain uses TRBV6-5 with TRBJ2-7; D call uncertain. Sequencing input: peripheral blood. CDR3: CASNEVHEQYF. The CDR3 nucleotides read TGTGCCAGCAACGAGGTACACGAGCAGTACTTC.